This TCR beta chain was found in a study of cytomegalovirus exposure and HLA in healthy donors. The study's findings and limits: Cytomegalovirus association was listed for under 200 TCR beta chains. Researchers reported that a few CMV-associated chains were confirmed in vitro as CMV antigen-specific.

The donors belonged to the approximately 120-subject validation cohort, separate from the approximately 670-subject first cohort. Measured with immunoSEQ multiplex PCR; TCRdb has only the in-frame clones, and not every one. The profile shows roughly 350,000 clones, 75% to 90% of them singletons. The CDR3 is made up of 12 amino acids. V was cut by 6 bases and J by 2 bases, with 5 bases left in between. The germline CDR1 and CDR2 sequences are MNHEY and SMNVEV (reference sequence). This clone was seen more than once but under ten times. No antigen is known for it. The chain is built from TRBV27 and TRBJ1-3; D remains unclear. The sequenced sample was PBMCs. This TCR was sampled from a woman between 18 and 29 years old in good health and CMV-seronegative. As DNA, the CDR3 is TGTGCCAGCAGCGGAGCTGGAAACACCATATATTTT. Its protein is CASSGAGNTIYF.